The source of this T cell receptor (beta chain) is a study of response to subunit inactivated influenza vaccine. The study's findings and limits: The authors proposed limited new T cell recruitment per seasonal influenza vaccination.

CDR1 and CDR2 (germline): MNHEY, SVGEGT. The CDR3 consists of 13 residues. V was clipped by 6 bases and J by 5 bases, with 13 bases between them. TCRdb re-analysed the RT-PCR reads in MiXCR, keeping a single row per CDR3 protein. The data show hundreds of thousands of distinct CDR3 sequences, about 8% seen once. This clonotype was picked up many times. Its antigen is unidentified. The material was PBMCs from blood, obtained less than 30 months after vaccination. The TCR originated in a man aged 50-75 years who received an inactivated influenza vaccine. V gene TRBV6-2 or TRBV6-3 combines with J gene TRBJ1-1, with D tentatively TRBD1 (5 bases). Written as DNA, the CDR3 is TGTGCCAGCAGGGCTGGCGGGGGTACTGAAGCTTTCTTT. This gives the protein CASRAGGGTEAFF.